Presented here are 28 T cell receptor beta chains from one specimen sequenced in a study of response to subunit inactivated influenza vaccine. TCRdb used MiXCR to reprocess the RT-PCR reads, holding one entry per CDR3 protein. The sample includes more than 200,000 distinct CDR3 sequences, 10% to 15% of them seen just once. The sample here was non-naive T cells sorted from PBMCs, taken 14 to 15 days before vaccination. Receptor source: a man aged 45 to 65 who received an inactivated influenza vaccine.

The J gene is TRBJ2-7, the V gene TRBV7-2; TRBD2 agrees at 8 bases. The V gene's germline CDR1 is SGHTA and CDR2 FQGNSA. Trimming removed 4 bases from V and 12 bases from J; junction bases left unmatched: 5. The CDR3 consists of 11 residues. Written as DNA, the CDR3 is TGTGCCAGCAGCTATAGCGGGACCCTGTACTTC. Its protein product is CASSYSGTLYF.

This clonotype was counted ten times or more. The chain links TRBV11-2 to TRBJ2-1; a weak D match, TRBD2 (5 bases). Germline values: CDR1 SGHAT, CDR2 FQNNGV. The CDR3 contains 13 residues. V was pared by 4 bases and J by 8 bases, with 12 bases between. The CDR3 DNA is TGTGCCAGCAGCTCGTCACTAGGCTATGAGCAGTTCTTC. Protein: CASSSSLGYEQFF.

The sample holds a few counts of this clonotype. The chain uses TRBV29-1 and TRBJ2-5; tentatively, D is TRBD2 (7 bases). V gave up 4 bases and J gave up 5 bases, with 17 bases separating them. This CDR3 has 14 amino acids. Germline lookup yields CDR1 SQVTM and CDR2 ANQGSEA. The CDR3 DNA reads as TGCAGCGTTGGTTTCGGCAGGGGAGGGGAGACCCAGTACTTC. Translating gives CSVGFGRGGETQYF.

This sequence joins TRBV7-9 and TRBJ2-5, with D perhaps TRBD1 or TRBD2 (5 bases each). CDR3 size: 15 residues. V lost 0 bases to trimming and J lost 5 bases, with 13 bases between them. From germline, CDR1 is SEHNR and CDR2 FQNEAQ (reference sequence). The CDR3 sequence is CASSLAGERYETQYF. CDR3 DNA: TGTGCCAGCAGCTTAGCAGGGGAGAGGTATGAGACCCAGTACTTC.

This clonotype came up many times. The chain employs TRBV19 and TRBJ2-1; D not resolved. The germline gives CDR1 LNHDA, CDR2 SQIVND (reference sequence). Trimming took 6 bases from V and 4 from J, leaving 7 bases between them. This CDR3 has 12 residues. The CDR3 region is CASSPSYNEQFF. For the CDR3, the DNA is TGTGCCAGTAGCCCTTCATACAATGAGCAGTTCTTC. Looking up the rest from reference TRBV19 and TRBJ2-1 gives the full variable domain: DGGITQSPKYLFRKEGQNVTLSCEQNLNHDAMYWYRQDPGQGLRLIYYSQIVNDFQKGDIAEGYSVSREKKESFPLTVTSAQKNPTAFYLCASSPSYNEQFFGPGTRLTVL.

This clonotype was recorded a few times. The chain has TRBV4-3 and TRBJ2-6; D is unresolved. V lost 3 bases and J 0 bases, leaving 9 bases between the germline ends. CDR3 size: 16 residues. In germline, CDR1 is LGHNA, CDR2 YSLEER. The CDR3 nucleotides are TGCGCCAGCAGCCAGAGATTATCCTCTGGGGCCAACGTCCTGACTTTC. Protein product: CASSQRLSSGANVLTF.

This clonotype was detected a few times. V gene TRBV28 combines with J gene TRBJ2-7, with D perhaps being TRBD1 or TRBD2 (6 bases each). CDR3 size: 16 residues. Germline V gives CDR1 MDHEN, CDR2 SYDVKM. Between the trimmed V and J ends, which lost 6 bases and 3 bases, there was a span of 21 bases. Here the CDR3 DNA reads TGTGCCAGCAGGCAACAGACAGGAGGGGGAAGCTACGAGCAGTACTTC. Amino acids: CASRQQTGGGSYEQYF.

This clonotype turned up a few times. This sequence joins TRBV7-2 and TRBJ2-1; 13 bases line up with TRBD2. Trimming removed 5 bases from V and 5 bases from J; junction bases left unmatched: 9. This CDR3 contains 17 residues. In germline, CDR1 is SGHTA, CDR2 FQGNSA. CDR3 DNA sequence: TGTGCCAGCAGCCAGGGGGTGGGGACTAGCGGGAACAATGAGCAGTTCTTC. Protein sequence: CASSQGVGTSGNNEQFF.

In this sample, this clonotype turned up a few times. The chain uses TRBV6-1 and TRBJ1-2; D remains ambiguous. This CDR3 is built from 14 residues. Per germline, CDR1 MNHNS and CDR2 SASEGT. V dropped 7 bases and J dropped 2 bases, with 14 bases sitting between them. The CDR3 DNA follows: TGTGCCAGCAAGGCTCCGGGAACAAACTATGGCTACACCTTC. Translating it yields CASKAPGTNYGYTF.

This sequence joins TRBV27 and TRBJ1-1; a possible D gene is TRBD1 (6 bases). Germline loops: CDR1 MNHEY, CDR2 SMNVEV (reference sequence). V was trimmed by 2 bases and J by 5 bases, leaving 18 bases between them. CDR3 size: 16 residues. The CDR3 sequence: CASSLISRGRWTEAFF. CDR3 in DNA: TGTGCCAGCAGTTTAATATCGCGGGGGCGTTGGACTGAAGCTTTCTTT.

The CDR3 reads CASSLESGYTEAFF. Written as DNA, the CDR3 is TGTGCCAGCAGCTTGGAATCGGGGTACACTGAAGCTTTCTTT. The genes are TRBV11-2 and TRBJ1-1; no reliable D call. This CDR3 comprises 14 residues. Trimming took off 3 bases at V and 3 bases at J, with 11 bases between the two ends. CDR1 is SGHAT, CDR2 FQNNGV, per germline.

This clonotype was seen more than once but under ten times. The chain has TRBV5-1 and TRBJ1-4; 8 nucleotides align to TRBD1. CDR3 length equals 14 residues. V gave up 4 bases and J gave up 5 bases; unmatched junction bases: 4. CDR1 is SGHRS, CDR2 YFSETQ, per germline. CDR3 in amino acids: CASSPGQVNEKLFF. The DNA for the CDR3 is TGCGCCAGCAGCCCGGGACAGGTGAATGAAAAACTGTTTTTT.

The chain couples TRBV6-2 or TRBV6-3 to TRBJ2-7; TRBD1 matches 9 bases. Unmatched junction bases numbered 7, after V lost 8 bases and J lost 2 bases. The CDR3 runs to 14 residues. Germline CDR1 and CDR2: MNHEY and SVGEGT. The CDR3 DNA follows: TGTGCCAGCCGTGGACAGGGGATAACCTACGAGCAGTACTTC. As protein: CASRGQGITYEQYF.

This clonotype was picked up a small number of times. The chain links TRBV12-3 or TRBV12-4 to TRBJ2-7, with TRBD1 matching 8 bases. This CDR3 spans 14 amino acids. The V gene end was trimmed by 5 bases and the J gene end by 1 base; junction bases not matched to a gene: 4. The CDR3 DNA sequence: TGTGCCAGCAGTCCCACAGGGGGTTCCTACGAGCAGTACTTC. Translated, it gives CASSPTGGSYEQYF.

This clonotype was seen a few times. This chain links TRBV20-1 with TRBJ2-7, with TRBD2 as a possible D gene (5 bases). Trimming pared 3 bases from V and 4 bases from J, leaving 16 bases between. The CDR3 is 14 residues long. Per the germline V gene, CDR1 is DFQATT and CDR2 is SNEGSKA (reference sequence). As DNA, the CDR3 is TGCAGTGCTAGGGGGAGAAGACTTCCTTACGAGCAGTACTTC. Protein sequence: CSARGRRLPYEQYF.

The rearrangement uses TRBV7-2 and TRBJ1-2; D is undetermined. The CDR3 covers 15 residues. Trimming removed 1 base from V and 8 bases from J, with 17 bases in between. From germline, CDR1 is SGHTA and CDR2 FQGNSA. The CDR3 loop is CASSLEVRTPGGYTF. CDR3 DNA sequence: TGTGCCAGCAGCTTAGAGGTCAGAACACCTGGAGGCTACACCTTC. Using reference TRBV7-2 and TRBJ1-2 for the parts outside the CDR3, the full variable domain is GAGVSQSPSNKVTEKGKDVELRCDPISGHTALYWYRQSLGQGLEFLIYFQGNSAPDKSGLPSDRFSAERTGGSVSTLTIQRTQQEDSAVYLCASSLEVRTPGGYTFGSGTRLTVV.

This rearrangement joins TRBV14 to TRBJ2-3; D may match TRBD1 or TRBD2 (5 bases each). This CDR3 comprises 16 residues. Trimming left V 4 bases short and J 7 bases short, with 21 bases between. Germline CDR1 SGHDN, CDR2 FVKESK. CDR3 protein: CASSPLGTVITNTQYF. The CDR3 nucleotides are TGTGCCAGCAGCCCCCTCGGGACCGTCATTACCAATACGCAGTATTTT.

This clonotype was picked up many times. CDR3 DNA sequence: TGCGCCAGCAGCTTGGCTAGCGGGCAAAATGAGCAGTTCTTC. This gives the protein CASSLASGQNEQFF. The chain links TRBV5-1 to TRBJ2-1, with 8 bases fitting TRBD2. Trimming cost V 0 bases and J 7 bases; bases outside gene matches: 3. This CDR3 comprises 14 residues. Germline CDR1 reads SGHRS; CDR2 reads YFSETQ.

This clonotype was seen only once. V and J are TRBV20-1 and TRBJ2-3; 16 positions agree with TRBD2. The germline V gene has CDR1 DFQATT and CDR2 SNEGSKA (reference sequence). The V and J ends lost 3 bases and 4 bases, in that order; junction bases with no gene match: 4. This CDR3 is built from 16 residues. The DNA for the CDR3 is TGCAGTGCTAGGGGGACTAGCGGGAGGGGGGCAGATACGCAGTATTTT. Protein: CSARGTSGRGADTQYF.

The chain joins TRBV7-2 to TRBJ1-2, with 7 bases aligning to TRBD1. Germline V lookup: CDR1 SGHTA, CDR2 FQGNSA. This CDR3 region has 15 residues. V lost 4 bases, J lost 2 bases, and 7 bases stayed unmatched. The CDR3 DNA sequence: TGTGCCAGCAGCTGGGACCACAGGGGAAACTATGGCTACACCTTC. It translates to CASSWDHRGNYGYTF.

This chain uses TRBV20-1 with TRBJ2-5, with 9 bases that match TRBD2. Germline trimming cut 3 bases from V and 5 bases from J; bases unmatched to any gene: 7. Germline V gene data show CDR1 as DFQATT and CDR2 as SNEGSKA (reference sequence). The CDR3 length is 14 residues. CDR3 coding DNA: TGCAGTGCTAGTATTTGGACTAGCGAGGAGACCCAGTACTTC. Protein sequence: CSASIWTSEETQYF.

This clonotype was picked up a small number of times. The J gene is TRBJ2-7, the V gene TRBV5-1; D tentatively reads TRBD1 or TRBD2 (6 bases each). CDR1 and CDR2 from the germline V gene are SGHRS and YFSETQ. The V end was cut by 3 bases, the J end by 2 bases, with 12 bases between. The CDR3 loop spans 14 amino acids. The CDR3 DNA follows: TGCGCCAGCAGCTCCGGAGGGGGAACCTACGAGCAGTACTTC. This sequence encodes CASSSGGGTYEQYF.

This clonotype was observed a few times. The chain carries TRBV28 and TRBJ2-1; perhaps TRBD2 as D (6 bases). From germline, CDR1 is MDHEN and CDR2 SYDVKM. V was trimmed by 5 bases and J by 6 bases, leaving 11 bases between them. The CDR3 has 13 residues. The CDR3 coding sequence is TGTGCCAGCAGTCCGGGACTCCCCAATGAGCAGTTCTTC. It is translated as CASSPGLPNEQFF.

This clonotype has a handful of counts. The genes are TRBV7-2 and TRBJ2-2, with D possibly called TRBD1 or TRBD2 (6 bases each). V gave up 5 bases and J gave up 6 bases, with 13 bases separating them. This CDR3 is 14 amino acids long. Germline V gene data show CDR1 as SGHTA and CDR2 as FQGNSA. This chain's CDR3 is CASSPPGASGELFF. CDR3 sequence (DNA): TGTGCCAGCAGCCCGCCGGGGGCGTCCGGGGAGCTGTTTTTT.

This clonotype was observed a few times. The chain links TRBV19 to TRBJ2-5, with TRBD2 matching 7 bases. Germline values: CDR1 LNHDA, CDR2 SQIVND (reference sequence). The length of the CDR3 is 15 residues. J lost 5 bases, V lost 3 bases, and 9 bases had no gene match. In DNA, the CDR3 is TGTGCCAGTAGTATTGGGCTAGCGGACGGGGAGACCCAGTACTTC. Its protein is CASSIGLADGETQYF.

This clonotype showed up many times. V usage is TRBV12-3 or TRBV12-4 and J usage is TRBJ2-7, with D tentatively TRBD2 (5 bases). V gave up 4 bases and J gave up 5 bases, with 6 bases separating them. The CDR3 extends over 11 amino acids. The CDR3 DNA reads TGTGCCAGCAGTTCGAGGGACGAGCAGTACTTC. Protein sequence: CASSSRDEQYF.

The chain joins TRBV4-2 to TRBJ1-2; TRBD1 agrees at 8 bases. This CDR3 is 16 amino acids long. V was pared by 1 base and J by 2 bases, with 6 bases of the junction left unmatched. The germline CDR1 and CDR2 sequences are LGHNA and YNFKEQ. The CDR3 loop reads CASSQVVTGGNYGYTF. In DNA, the CDR3 is TGTGCCAGCAGCCAAGTTGTTACAGGGGGGAACTATGGCTACACCTTC.

This clonotype was counted between two and nine times. The chain carries TRBV5-1 and TRBJ2-7; 11 nucleotides match TRBD2. Germline V lookup: CDR1 SGHRS, CDR2 YFSETQ. V lost 1 base and J lost 6; bases outside the gene matches: 3. The CDR3 totals 14 residues. Here the CDR3 DNA reads TGCGCCAGCAGCTTGAAGGGACTAGCGGTCGAGCAGTACTTC. Translating it yields CASSLKGLAVEQYF.